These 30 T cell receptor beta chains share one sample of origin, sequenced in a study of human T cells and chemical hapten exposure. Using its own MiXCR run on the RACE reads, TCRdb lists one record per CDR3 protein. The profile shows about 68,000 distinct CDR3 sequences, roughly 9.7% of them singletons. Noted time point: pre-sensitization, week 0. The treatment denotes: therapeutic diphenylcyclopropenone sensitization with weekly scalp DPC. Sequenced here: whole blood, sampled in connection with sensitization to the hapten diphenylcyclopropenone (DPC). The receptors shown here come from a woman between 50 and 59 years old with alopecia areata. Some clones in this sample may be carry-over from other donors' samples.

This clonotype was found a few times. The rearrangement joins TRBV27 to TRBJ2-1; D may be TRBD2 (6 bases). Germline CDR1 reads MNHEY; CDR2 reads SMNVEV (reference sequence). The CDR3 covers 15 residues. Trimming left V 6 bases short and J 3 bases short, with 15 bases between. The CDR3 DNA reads TGTGCCAGCAGCTTGACTAGGGACCTCTACAATGAGCAGTTCTTC. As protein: CASSLTRDLYNEQFF.

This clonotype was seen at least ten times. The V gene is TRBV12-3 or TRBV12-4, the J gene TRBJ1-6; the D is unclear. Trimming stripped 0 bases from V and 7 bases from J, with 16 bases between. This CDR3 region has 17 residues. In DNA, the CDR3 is TGTGCCAGCAGTTTAGCAGCAGGAGAAGGATCGAATTCACCCCTCCACTTT. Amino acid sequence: CASSLAAGEGSNSPLHF.

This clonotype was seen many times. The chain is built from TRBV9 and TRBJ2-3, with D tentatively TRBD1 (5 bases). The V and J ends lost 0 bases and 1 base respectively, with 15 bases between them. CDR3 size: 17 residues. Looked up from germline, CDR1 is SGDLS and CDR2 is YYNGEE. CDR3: CASSVVPQGKGTDTQYF. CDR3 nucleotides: TGTGCCAGCAGCGTAGTCCCCCAGGGCAAGGGCACAGATACGCAGTATTTT.

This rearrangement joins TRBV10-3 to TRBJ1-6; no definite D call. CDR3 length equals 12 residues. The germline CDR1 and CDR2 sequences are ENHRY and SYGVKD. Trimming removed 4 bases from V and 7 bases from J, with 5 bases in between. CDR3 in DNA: TGTGCCATCAGTGGCCCGAATTCACCCCTCCACTTT. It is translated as CAISGPNSPLHF.

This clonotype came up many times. Here the CDR3 reads CASSLYKAFLYNEQFF. Here the CDR3 DNA reads TGTGCCAGCAGCTTATATAAGGCGTTCCTCTACAATGAGCAGTTCTTC. The rearrangement uses TRBV7-2 and TRBJ2-1; D gene unclear. This CDR3 contains 16 residues. CDR1 is SGHTA and CDR2 is FQGNSA in the germline V gene. V was shortened by 2 bases and J by 3 bases, with 14 bases between the two germline ends.

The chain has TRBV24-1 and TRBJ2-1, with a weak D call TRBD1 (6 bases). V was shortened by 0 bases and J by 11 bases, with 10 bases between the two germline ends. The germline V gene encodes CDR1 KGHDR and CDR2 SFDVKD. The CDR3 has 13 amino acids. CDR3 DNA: TGTGCCACCAGTGATTTGCAGGGGTGGAAGCAGTTCTTC. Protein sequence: CATSDLQGWKQFF.

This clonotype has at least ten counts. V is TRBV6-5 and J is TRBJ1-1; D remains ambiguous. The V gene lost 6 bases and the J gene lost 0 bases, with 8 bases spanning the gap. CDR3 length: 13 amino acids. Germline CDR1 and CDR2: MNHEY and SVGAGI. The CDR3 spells CASSPVVNTEAFF. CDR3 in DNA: TGTGCCAGCAGCCCCGTTGTGAACACTGAAGCTTTCTTT.

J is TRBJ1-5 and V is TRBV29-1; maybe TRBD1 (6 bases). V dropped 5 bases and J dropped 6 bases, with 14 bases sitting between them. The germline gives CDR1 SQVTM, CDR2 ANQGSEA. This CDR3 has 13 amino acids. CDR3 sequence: CSVSLQGSQPQHF. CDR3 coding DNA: TGCAGCGTTTCCCTACAGGGTAGTCAGCCCCAGCATTTT.

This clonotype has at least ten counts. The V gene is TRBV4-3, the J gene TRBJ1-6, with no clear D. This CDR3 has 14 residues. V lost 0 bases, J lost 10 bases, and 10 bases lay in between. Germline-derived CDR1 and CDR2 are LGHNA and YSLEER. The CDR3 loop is CASSQDGSDSPLHF. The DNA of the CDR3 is TGCGCCAGCAGCCAAGATGGAAGTGACTCACCCCTCCACTTT.

The CDR3 loop is CASTGRSTDTQYF. CDR3 bases: TGTGCCAGCACGGGACGGAGCACAGATACGCAGTATTTT. The V call is TRBV7-9, the J call TRBJ2-3; tentatively, D is TRBD1 or TRBD2 (5 bases each). V gave up 7 bases and J gave up 0 bases, with 8 bases separating them. The CDR3 is 13 amino acids. Per the germline V gene, CDR1 is SEHNR and CDR2 is FQNEAQ (reference sequence).

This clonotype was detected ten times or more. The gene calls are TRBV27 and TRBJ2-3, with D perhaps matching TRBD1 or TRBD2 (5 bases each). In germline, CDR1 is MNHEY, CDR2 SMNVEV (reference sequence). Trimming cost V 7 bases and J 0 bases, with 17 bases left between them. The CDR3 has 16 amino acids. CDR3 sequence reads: CASTSRGTRSTDTQYF. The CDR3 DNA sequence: TGTGCCAGCACCTCGAGAGGGACGAGAAGCACAGATACGCAGTATTTT.

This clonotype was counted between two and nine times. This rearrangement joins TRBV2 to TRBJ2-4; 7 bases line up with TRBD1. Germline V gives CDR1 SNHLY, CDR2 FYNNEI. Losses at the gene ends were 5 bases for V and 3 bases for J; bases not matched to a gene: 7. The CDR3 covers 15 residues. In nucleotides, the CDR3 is TGTGCCAGCAGTCCCTCACAGGGGAACAAAAACATTCAGTACTTC. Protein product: CASSPSQGNKNIQYF. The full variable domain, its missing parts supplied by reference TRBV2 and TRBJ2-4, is EPEVTQTPSHQVTQMGQEVILRCVPISNHLYFYWYRQILGQKVEFLVSFYNNEISEKSEIFDDQFSVERPDGSNFTLKIRSTKLEDSAMYFCASSPSQGNKNIQYFGAGTRLSVL.

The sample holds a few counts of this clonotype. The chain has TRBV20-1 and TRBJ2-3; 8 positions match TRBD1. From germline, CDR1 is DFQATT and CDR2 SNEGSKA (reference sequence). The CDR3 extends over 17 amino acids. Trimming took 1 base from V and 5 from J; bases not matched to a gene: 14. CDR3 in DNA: TGCAGTGCTAGAGTAGGGGGCAGGGGGCGATGGAGAGATACGCAGTATTTT. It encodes CSARVGGRGRWRDTQYF.

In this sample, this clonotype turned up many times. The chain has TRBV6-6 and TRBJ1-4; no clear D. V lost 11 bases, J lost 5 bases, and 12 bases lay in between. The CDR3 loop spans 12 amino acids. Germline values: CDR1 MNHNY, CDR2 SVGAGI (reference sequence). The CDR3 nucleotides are TGTGCCGCGGGGAGGGCGAATGAAAAACTGTTTTTT. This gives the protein CAAGRANEKLFF.

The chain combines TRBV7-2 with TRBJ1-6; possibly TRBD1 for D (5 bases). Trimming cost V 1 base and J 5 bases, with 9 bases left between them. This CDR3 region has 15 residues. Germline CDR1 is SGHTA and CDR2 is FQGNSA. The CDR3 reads CASSLVVTDNSPLHF. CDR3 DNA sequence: TGTGCCAGCAGCTTAGTAGTGACAGATAATTCACCCCTCCACTTT.

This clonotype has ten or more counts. The CDR3: CASGYQGSNQPQHF. The CDR3 DNA reads TGTGCCAGTGGATATCAGGGGAGCAATCAGCCCCAGCATTTT. The chain couples TRBV2 to TRBJ1-5; tentative D call: TRBD1 (6 bases). CDR1 SNHLY and CDR2 FYNNEI come from the germline V gene. Trimming removed 9 bases at V and 1 base at J, with 13 bases between. The length of the CDR3 is 14 residues.

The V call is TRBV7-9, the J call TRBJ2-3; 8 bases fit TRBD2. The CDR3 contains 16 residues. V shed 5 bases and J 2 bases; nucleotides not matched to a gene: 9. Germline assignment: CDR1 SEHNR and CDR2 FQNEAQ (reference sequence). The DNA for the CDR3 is TGTGCCAGCAGCGGAAGGACTAGCCTTCTCACAGATACGCAGTATTTT. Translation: CASSGRTSLLTDTQYF.

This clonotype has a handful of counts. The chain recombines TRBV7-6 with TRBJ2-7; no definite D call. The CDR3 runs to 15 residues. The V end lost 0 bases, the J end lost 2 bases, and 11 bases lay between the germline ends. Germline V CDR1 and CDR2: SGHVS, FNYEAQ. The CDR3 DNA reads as TGTGCCAGCAGCTTAGCCCCCGTCTCGACCTACGAGCAGTACTTC. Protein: CASSLAPVSTYEQYF.

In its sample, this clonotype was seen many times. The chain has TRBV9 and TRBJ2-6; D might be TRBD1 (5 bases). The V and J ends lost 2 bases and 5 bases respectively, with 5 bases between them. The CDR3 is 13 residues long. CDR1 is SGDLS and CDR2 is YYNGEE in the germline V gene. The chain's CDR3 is CASSVDRANVLTF. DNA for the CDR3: TGTGCCAGCAGCGTGGACAGGGCCAACGTCCTGACTTTC.

This CDR3 is CASSLARQGPYEQYF. The CDR3 DNA reads as TGTGCCAGCAGTTTAGCACGGCAGGGGCCCTACGAGCAGTACTTC. This chain uses TRBV12-3 or TRBV12-4 with TRBJ2-7; tentatively, D is TRBD1 (6 bases). The CDR3 covers 15 residues. Trimming cost V 0 bases and J 2 bases, with 11 bases left between them.

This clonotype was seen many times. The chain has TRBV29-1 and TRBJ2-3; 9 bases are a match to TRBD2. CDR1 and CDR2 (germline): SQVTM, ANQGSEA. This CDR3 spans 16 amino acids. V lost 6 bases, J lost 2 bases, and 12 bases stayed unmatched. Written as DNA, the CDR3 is TGCAGCGTAGCCTCCCTCGGCGGGAGGGACACAGATACGCAGTATTTT. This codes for CSVASLGGRDTDTQYF.

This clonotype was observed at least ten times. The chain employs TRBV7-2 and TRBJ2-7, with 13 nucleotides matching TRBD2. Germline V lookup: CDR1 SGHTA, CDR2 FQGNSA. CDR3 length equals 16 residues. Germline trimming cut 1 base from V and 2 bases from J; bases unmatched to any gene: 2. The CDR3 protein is CASSLEGLAGPYEQYF. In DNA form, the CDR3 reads TGTGCCAGCAGCTTAGAGGGACTAGCGGGGCCCTACGAGCAGTACTTC.

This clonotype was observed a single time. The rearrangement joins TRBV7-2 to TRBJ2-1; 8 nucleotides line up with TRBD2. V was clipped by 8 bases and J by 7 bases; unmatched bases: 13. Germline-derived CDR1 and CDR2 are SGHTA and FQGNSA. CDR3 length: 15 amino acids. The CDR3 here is CASDTGGARMNEQFF. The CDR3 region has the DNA TGTGCCAGCGACACGGGGGGGGCGAGGATGAATGAGCAGTTCTTC.

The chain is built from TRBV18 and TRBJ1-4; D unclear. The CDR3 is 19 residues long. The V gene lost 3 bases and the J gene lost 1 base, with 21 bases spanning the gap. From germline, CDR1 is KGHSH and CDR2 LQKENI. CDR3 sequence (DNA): TGTGCCAGCTCACCTTCCCCGCCCGTTCGATTGCTAACTAATGAAAAACTGTTTTTT. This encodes CASSPSPPVRLLTNEKLFF.

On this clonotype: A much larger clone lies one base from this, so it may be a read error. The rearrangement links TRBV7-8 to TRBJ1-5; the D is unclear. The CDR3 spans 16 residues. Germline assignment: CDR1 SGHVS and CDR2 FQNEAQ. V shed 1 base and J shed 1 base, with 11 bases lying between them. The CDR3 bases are TGTGCCAGCAGCTTAGGGATAGTACTCAGCAATCAGCCCCAGCATTTT. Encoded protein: CASSLGIVLSNQPQHF.

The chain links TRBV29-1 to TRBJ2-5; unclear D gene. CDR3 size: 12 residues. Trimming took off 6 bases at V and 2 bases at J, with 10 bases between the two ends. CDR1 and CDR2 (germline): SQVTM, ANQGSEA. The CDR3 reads CSVKQQQETQYF. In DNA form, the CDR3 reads TGCAGCGTCAAACAGCAACAAGAGACCCAGTACTTC.

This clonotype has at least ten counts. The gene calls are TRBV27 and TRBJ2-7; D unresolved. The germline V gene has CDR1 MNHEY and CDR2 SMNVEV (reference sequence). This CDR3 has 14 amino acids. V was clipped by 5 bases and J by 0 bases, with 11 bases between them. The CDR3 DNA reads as TGTGCCAGCAGTCCGGAGCCGGGCTCCTACGAGCAGTACTTC. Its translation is CASSPEPGSYEQYF.

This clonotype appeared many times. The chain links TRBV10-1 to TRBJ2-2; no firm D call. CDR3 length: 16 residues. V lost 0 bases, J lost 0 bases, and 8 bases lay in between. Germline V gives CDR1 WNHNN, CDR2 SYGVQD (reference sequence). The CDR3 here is CASSESGGANTGELFF. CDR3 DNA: TGCGCCAGCAGTGAGTCGGGCGGCGCGAACACCGGGGAGCTGTTTTTT.

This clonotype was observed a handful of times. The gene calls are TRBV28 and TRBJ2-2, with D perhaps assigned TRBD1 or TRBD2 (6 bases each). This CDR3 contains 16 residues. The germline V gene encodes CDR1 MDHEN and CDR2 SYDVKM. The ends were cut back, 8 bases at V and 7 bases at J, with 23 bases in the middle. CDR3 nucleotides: TGTGCCAGCGGCTCCCCGGAGGGGGGCATAAGCGGGGAGCTGTTTTTT. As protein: CASGSPEGGISGELFF.

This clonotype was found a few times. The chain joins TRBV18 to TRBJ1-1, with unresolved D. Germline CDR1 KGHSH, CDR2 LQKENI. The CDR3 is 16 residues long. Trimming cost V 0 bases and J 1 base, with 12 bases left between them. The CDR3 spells CASSPPLGAANTEAFF. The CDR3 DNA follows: TGTGCCAGCTCACCACCATTGGGAGCAGCGAACACTGAAGCTTTCTTT.